This TCR beta chain stems from a study of blood T cell repertoires in COVID-19. The method was immunoSEQ multiplex PCR; TCRdb's version includes in-frame clones alone and lacks a portion of them. The table has 200,000 to 250,000 clones, roughly 85% seen once. Clinical history as reported by participants underpinned cohort assignment. The sequenced sample was PBMCs or T cells enriched from blood (not recorded which). This sequence was found in a woman between 40 and 50 years old with acute COVID-19.

The CDR3 reads CASSQRAGAPNEQFF. The CDR3 DNA follows: TGTGCCAGCAGCCAAAGAGCGGGGGCCCCCAATGAGCAGTTCTTC. V usage is TRBV4-2 and J usage is TRBJ2-1; 8 nucleotides line up with TRBD2. This CDR3 has 15 amino acids. CDR1 is LGHNA, CDR2 YNFKEQ, per germline. The J segment lost 6 bases and the V segment lost 2 bases, leaving 6 bases of the junction unmatched.